This T cell receptor beta chain was found in a study of shared clonotypes between healthy human individuals. Repertoires were generated with immunoSEQ multiplex PCR, while TCRdb's copy carries only in-frame clones and drops some. The data contain roughly 890,000 clones, about 91% of them singletons. CD8 cells regarded as naive lacked CD45RO, were positively chosen for CCR7, and omitted terminally differentiated effector memory CD45RA+ cells. The V end lost 5 bases, the J end lost 3 bases, and 16 bases lay between the germline ends. CDR3 size: 15 residues. Germline V gene lookup returns CDR1 SGHAT and CDR2 FQNNGV.

The sample taken for sequencing was naive CD8+ T cells sorted from blood. The receptor's source is a man younger than 40 in good health. The chain employs TRBV11-2 and TRBJ2-5; the D gene is possibly TRBD1 (6 bases). CDR3 loop: CASSTPNEGEETQYF. In DNA, the CDR3 is TGTGCCAGCAGCACACCTAATGAGGGGGAAGAGACCCAGTACTTC.